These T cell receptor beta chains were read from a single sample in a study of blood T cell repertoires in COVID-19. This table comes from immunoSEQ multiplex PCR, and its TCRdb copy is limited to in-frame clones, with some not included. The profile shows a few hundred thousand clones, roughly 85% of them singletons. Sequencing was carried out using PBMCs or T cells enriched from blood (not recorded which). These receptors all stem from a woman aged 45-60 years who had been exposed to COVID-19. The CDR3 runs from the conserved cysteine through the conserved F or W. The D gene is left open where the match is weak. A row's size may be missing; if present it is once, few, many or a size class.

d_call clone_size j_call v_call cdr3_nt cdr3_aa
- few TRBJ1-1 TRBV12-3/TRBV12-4 TGTGCCAGCAGCCTTCGGGGGGCTCGTGAAGCTTTCTTT CASSLRGAREAFF
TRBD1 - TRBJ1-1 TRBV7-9 TGTGCCAGCATCTCGCTTGGGACAGGGAACGCTGAAGCTTTCTTT CASISLGTGNAEAFF
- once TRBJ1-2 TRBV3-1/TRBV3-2 TGTGCCAGCAGCCAAGATCTAGCGGGTAACTATGGCTACACCTTC CASSQDLAGNYGYTF
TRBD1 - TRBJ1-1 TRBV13 TGTGCCAGCAGCTTACAGGGGGGAACTGAAGCTTTCTTT CASSLQGGTEAFF
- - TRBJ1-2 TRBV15 TGTGCCACCAGCAGAGACAGGGACTATGCCTATGGCTACACCTTC CATSRDRDYAYGYTF
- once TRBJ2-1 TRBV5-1 TGCGCCAGCAGCTTGGAGGGGCCAGGCTCCTACAATGAGCAGTTCTTC CASSLEGPGSYNEQFF
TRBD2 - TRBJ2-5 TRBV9 TGTGCCAGCAGCCCCGGGACTAGCGGGGGAGGGTACCAAGAGACCCAGTACTTC CASSPGTSGGGYQETQYF
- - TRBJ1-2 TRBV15 TGTGCCACCAGCGCAATCGGGGTAGAATATGGCTACACCTTC CATSAIGVEYGYTF
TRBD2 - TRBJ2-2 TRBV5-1 TGCGCCAGCAGCTCTCTAGCGGGGGGGAACACCGGGGAGCTGTTTTTT CASSSLAGGNTGELFF
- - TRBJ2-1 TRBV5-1 TGCGCCAGCAGCCATACGAGGGCCACCTACAATGAGCAGTTCTTC CASSHTRATYNEQFF
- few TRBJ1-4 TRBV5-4 TGTGCCAGCAGCCTGAGCGGTCGTAATGAAAAACTGTTTTTT CASSLSGRNEKLFF
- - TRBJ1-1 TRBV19 TGTGCCAGTAGTATTAGTCCGAACACTGAAGCTTTCTTT CASSISPNTEAFF
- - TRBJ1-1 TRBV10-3 TGTGCCATAGGACAGCTGAACACTGAAGCTTTCTTT CAIGQLNTEAFF
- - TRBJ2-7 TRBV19 TGTGCCAGTAGTAGGAACAGGGAACCCTCCTACGAGCAGTACTTC CASSRNREPSYEQYF
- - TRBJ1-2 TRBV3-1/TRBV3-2 TGTGCCAGCAGCCCCCTGAGGCGCCCCATCTATGGCTACACCTTC CASSPLRRPIYGYTF
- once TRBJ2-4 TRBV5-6 TGTGCCAGCAGCCCCGGGGATACCCAAAACATTCAGTACTTC CASSPGDTQNIQYF
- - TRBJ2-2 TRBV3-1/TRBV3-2 TGTGCCAGCAGACCTTGTAGCACCGGGGAGCTGTTTTTT CASRPCSTGELFF
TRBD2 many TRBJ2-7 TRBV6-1 TGTGCCAGCAGTGAGATAGCGGGGAGCTCCTACGAGCAGTACTTC CASSEIAGSSYEQYF
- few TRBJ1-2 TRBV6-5 TGTGCCAGCAGTTACGACAGTAACTATGGCTACACCTTC CASSYDSNYGYTF
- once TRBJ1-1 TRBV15 TGTGCCACCAGCAGGAGGACAAGCGTTAGTGAAGCTTTCTTT CATSRRTSVSEAFF
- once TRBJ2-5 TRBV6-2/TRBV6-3 TGTGCCAGCAGTTACTCGGCCCTCCAAGAGACCCAGTACTTC CASSYSALQETQYF
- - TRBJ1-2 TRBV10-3 TGTGCCATCAGTGAAACCAGAATTATTAAAGGCTACACCTTC CAISETRIIKGYTF
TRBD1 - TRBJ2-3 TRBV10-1 TGCGCCAGCAGTGAGCCGAGCCCGGGACAGGGAGCACCAGATACGCAGTATTTT CASSEPSPGQGAPDTQYF